Shown below are 27 T cell receptor beta chains from a single sample sequenced in a study of neurological immune-mediated disorders. MiXCR, run by TCRdb on the 5' RACE reads, gives a single entry per CDR3 protein. The sample yields 45,000 to 50,000 distinct CDR3 sequences, 4% to 5.5% seen once. Sequences were obtained from PBMCs. The receptor set was obtained from a woman aged 60-75 years with multiple sclerosis.

The rearrangement joins TRBV30 to TRBJ2-3; D uncertain. The CDR3 is made up of 13 amino acids. Trimming pared 0 bases from V and 4 bases from J, leaving 8 bases between. CDR1 GTSNPN and CDR2 SVGIG come from the germline V gene (reference sequence). For the CDR3, the DNA is TGTGCCTGGAGTGTAGCGACGTCAGATACGCAGTATTTT. It translates to CAWSVATSDTQYF. The full variable domain, completed using reference TRBV30 and TRBJ2-3, is SQTIHQWPATLVQPVGSPLSLECTVEGTSNPNLYWYRQAAGRGLQLLFYSVGIGQISSEVPQNLSASRPQDRQFILSSKKLLLSDSGFYLCAWSVATSDTQYFGPGTRLTVL.

In this sample, this clonotype turned up many times. The chain employs TRBV20-1 and TRBJ1-1; D call uncertain. The germline V gene encodes CDR1 DFQATT and CDR2 SNEGSKA (reference sequence). Trimming stripped 6 bases from V and 1 base from J, with 9 bases between. The CDR3 is made up of 12 amino acids. CDR3 in DNA: TGCAGTGCGCCGCGACAGAACACTGAAGCTTTCTTT. Translating gives CSAPRQNTEAFF.

This clonotype was seen at least ten times. CDR3 region: CASSPPAGRGEKLFF. The CDR3 bases are TGTGCCAGCAGCCCGCCCGCGGGGCGGGGAGAAAAACTGTTTTTT. The genes are TRBV3-1 and TRBJ1-4; a possible D gene is TRBD1 (5 bases). The CDR3 length is 15 residues. V dropped 4 bases and J dropped 8 bases, with 17 bases sitting between them. Germline CDR1 is LGHDT and CDR2 is YNNKEL (reference sequence).

In its sample, this clonotype was seen many times. J is TRBJ2-1 and V is TRBV7-2; 8 bases are a match to TRBD1. The CDR3 is made up of 15 amino acids. Germline CDR1 is SGHTA and CDR2 is FQGNSA. J was trimmed by 4 bases and V by 2 bases; bases with no gene match: 4. In DNA, the CDR3 is TGTGCCAGCAGCTTATCGGGACAGGAGTACAATGAGCAGTTCTTC. Translating gives CASSLSGQEYNEQFF.

J is TRBJ2-3 and V is TRBV7-6; TRBD2 matches at 14 bases. J lost 1 base, V lost 5 bases, and 11 bases had no gene match. Germline assignment: CDR1 SGHVS and CDR2 FNYEAQ. This CDR3 region has 19 residues. CDR3: CASSPRTSGGRGGTDTQYF. For the CDR3, the DNA is TGTGCCAGCAGCCCAAGGACTAGCGGGGGGAGAGGGGGCACAGATACGCAGTATTTT.

The CDR3 loop is CASSLTGDTLHF. The DNA for the CDR3 is TGTGCCAGCAGCTTGACCGGGGACACCCTCCACTTT. The chain couples TRBV12-3 or TRBV12-4 to TRBJ1-6, with D perhaps matching TRBD1 (6 bases). This CDR3 comprises 12 residues. V was pared by 6 bases and J by 14 bases, with 14 bases between.

There are many counts of this clonotype. The V call is TRBV5-1, the J call TRBJ2-7, with D possibly TRBD1 on 5 matching bases. Germline V CDR1 and CDR2: SGHRS, YFSETQ. V was shortened by 4 bases and J by 7 bases, with 12 bases between the two germline ends. The CDR3 is made up of 12 amino acids. The CDR3 bases are TGCGCCAGCAGCACCCCCCCAGGGGAGCAGTACTTC. Translation gives CASSTPPGEQYF.

This clonotype was observed a few times. The chain links TRBV4-1 to TRBJ1-1; 7 bases agree with TRBD1. This CDR3 is built from 15 residues. Germline V gene lookup returns CDR1 MGHRA and CDR2 YSYEKL. V was pared by 4 bases and J by 1 base, with 6 bases of the junction left unmatched. CDR3 in amino acids: CASSRQQGTNTEAFF. The CDR3 nucleotides are TGCGCCAGCAGCCGACAACAGGGGACGAACACTGAAGCTTTCTTT.

This sequence joins TRBV20-1 and TRBJ1-2; TRBD1 matches 7 bases. Per the germline V gene, CDR1 is DFQATT and CDR2 is SNEGSKA (reference sequence). The V segment lost 1 base and the J segment 3 bases; nucleotides outside the gene matches: 5. CDR3 length equals 14 residues. The CDR3 DNA reads TGCAGTGCTAGAGCGGACAGGACGGACTATGGCTACACCTTC. Protein product: CSARADRTDYGYTF.

The V and J genes are TRBV7-2 and TRBJ1-1; a possible D gene is TRBD1 (6 bases). V lost 2 bases, J lost 0 bases, and 10 bases lay in between. This CDR3 spans 15 amino acids. Germline V lookup: CDR1 SGHTA, CDR2 FQGNSA. The CDR3 DNA is TGTGCCAGCAGCTTAAACACAGGGTTGAACACTGAAGCTTTCTTT. It is translated as CASSLNTGLNTEAFF.

The CDR3 DNA reads as TGTGCCAGCAGCCTTAGCGGGAGTAAGACCCAGTACTTC. It codes for CASSLSGSKTQYF. The chain has TRBV7-7 and TRBJ2-5; the match to TRBD2 covers 9 bases. This CDR3 has 13 residues. V trimming: 5 bases; J trimming: 6 bases; junction bases outside the gene matches: 4. Germline lookup yields CDR1 SSHAT and CDR2 FNYEAQ (reference sequence).

In its sample, this clonotype was seen many times. This chain connects TRBV4-3 to TRBJ1-2, with D unclear. The CDR3 sequence is 14 residues long. V was pared by 0 bases and J by 4 bases, with 9 bases between. Germline V lookup: CDR1 LGHNA, CDR2 YSLEER. DNA for the CDR3: TGCGCCAGCAGCCAAGATAGGAGGTCCTATGGCTACACCTTC. Protein sequence: CASSQDRRSYGYTF.

The chain uses TRBV7-6 and TRBJ2-1, with 7 nucleotides matching TRBD2. The CDR3 length is 15 residues. Germline assignment: CDR1 SGHVS and CDR2 FNYEAQ. Trimming cost V 2 bases and J 6 bases; bases outside gene matches: 7. The DNA of the CDR3 is TGTGCCAGCAGCTTATGGGAAGCGGGGCTCAATGAGCAGTTCTTC. It codes for CASSLWEAGLNEQFF. Drawing the rest from reference TRBV7-6 and TRBJ2-1, the complete variable domain is GAGVSQSPRYKVTKRGQDVALRCDPISGHVSLYWYRQALGQGPEFLTYFNYEAQQDKSGLPNDRFSAERPEGSISTLTIQRTEQRDSAMYRCASSLWEAGLNEQFFGPGTRLTVL.

V and J are TRBV12-3 or TRBV12-4 and TRBJ1-1, with 8 bases lining up with TRBD1. The J segment lost 4 bases and the V segment lost 2 bases, leaving 3 bases of the junction unmatched. The CDR3 sequence is 14 residues long. The CDR3 protein is CASSLLQGGTEAFF. CDR3 DNA sequence: TGTGCCAGCAGTTTATTACAGGGGGGCACTGAAGCTTTCTTT.

This clonotype was counted a few times. The J gene is TRBJ2-6, the V gene TRBV12-3 or TRBV12-4, with a possible D match to TRBD2 (5 bases). V lost 6 bases to trimming and J lost 3 bases, with 9 bases between them. The CDR3 has 14 amino acids. CDR3 residues: CASSPRGGANVLTF. The CDR3 DNA reads TGTGCCAGCAGCCCCCGGGGTGGGGCCAACGTCCTGACTTTC.

The genes are TRBV18 and TRBJ2-7; 8 bases align to TRBD1. CDR1 is KGHSH, CDR2 LQKENI, per germline. V lost 3 bases, J lost 2 bases, and 6 bases stayed unmatched. There are 15 residues in the CDR3. The CDR3 protein is CASSPGTGNAYEQYF. DNA for the CDR3: TGTGCCAGCTCACCGGGGACAGGAAATGCCTACGAGCAGTACTTC.

In its sample, this clonotype was seen many times. The chain recombines TRBV7-2 with TRBJ2-1; D remains unclear. Germline CDR1 and CDR2: SGHTA and FQGNSA. This CDR3 is 15 amino acids long. V was shortened by 0 bases and J by 5 bases, with 11 bases between the two germline ends. The CDR3 here is CASSLAVVRHNEQFF. CDR3 in DNA: TGTGCCAGCAGCTTAGCCGTCGTGAGGCACAATGAGCAGTTCTTC. Based on the CDR3 plus reference TRBV7-2 and TRBJ2-1, the full variable domain is GAGVSQSPSNKVTEKGKDVELRCDPISGHTALYWYRQSLGQGLEFLIYFQGNSAPDKSGLPSDRFSAERTGGSVSTLTIQRTQQEDSAVYLCASSLAVVRHNEQFFGPGTRLTVL.

The chain links TRBV4-1 to TRBJ2-5; D unclear. This CDR3 contains 14 residues. Trimming pared 0 bases from V and 3 bases from J, leaving 8 bases between. Germline CDR1 and CDR2: MGHRA and YSYEKL. The chain's CDR3 is CASSQELKKETQYF. CDR3 nucleotide sequence: TGCGCCAGCAGCCAAGAACTGAAGAAAGAGACCCAGTACTTC.

This clonotype has a count of ten or more. The chain couples TRBV6-5 to TRBJ2-1; no firm D call. This CDR3 region has 15 residues. Germline V gene lookup returns CDR1 MNHEY and CDR2 SVGAGI. The V end lost 4 bases, the J end lost 0 bases, and 10 bases lay between the germline ends. The CDR3 loop is CASSLIESSYNEQFF. CDR3 DNA: TGTGCCAGCAGTTTAATAGAGTCCTCCTACAATGAGCAGTTCTTC.

This clonotype was seen ten or more times. The chain combines TRBV9 with TRBJ1-2; D remains ambiguous. V was pared by 4 bases and J by 4 bases, with 11 bases between. The CDR3 runs to 13 residues. Germline assignment: CDR1 SGDLS and CDR2 YYNGEE. The CDR3 DNA sequence: TGTGCCAGCAGCTCTTACGGAGCCTATGGCTACACCTTC. It translates to CASSSYGAYGYTF.

This clonotype was seen at least ten times. The gene calls are TRBV28 and TRBJ1-1, with D unclear. The CDR3 is 13 amino acids. V shed 4 bases and J shed 3 bases, with 9 bases lying between them. Germline values: CDR1 MDHEN, CDR2 SYDVKM. The CDR3 protein is CASSSGRYTEAFF. The CDR3 DNA sequence: TGTGCCAGCAGTTCCGGACGGTACACTGAAGCTTTCTTT.

The chain carries TRBV12-3 or TRBV12-4 and TRBJ2-1; TRBD2 aligns across 7 bases. V lost 6 bases, J lost 5 bases, and 10 bases stayed unmatched. The CDR3 is 15 residues long. CDR3 bases: TGTGCCAGCAGCCGTAGCGGGTCGGTGGACAATGAGCAGTTCTTC. Protein product: CASSRSGSVDNEQFF.

The chain couples TRBV10-3 to TRBJ1-3; D ambiguous. The germline CDR1 and CDR2 sequences are ENHRY and SYGVKD. The length of the CDR3 is 14 residues. Trimming removed 0 bases from V and 2 bases from J, with 5 bases in between. The CDR3: CAISESQPGNTIYF. CDR3 in DNA: TGTGCCATCAGTGAGTCACAACCTGGAAACACCATATATTTT.

The chain employs TRBV20-1 and TRBJ2-7; 8 bases map to TRBD2. Unmatched junction bases numbered 11, after V lost 3 bases and J lost 4 bases. CDR1 DFQATT and CDR2 SNEGSKA come from the germline V gene (reference sequence). CDR3 length: 15 amino acids. The CDR3 DNA sequence: TGCAGTGCTAGGCTCCGGCGGGGGGCCGGTTACGAGCAGTACTTC. This translates into CSARLRRGAGYEQYF.

This clonotype was observed many times. V usage is TRBV28 and J usage is TRBJ1-5; D gene uncertain. V was pared by 2 bases and J by 6 bases, with 8 bases between. From germline, CDR1 is MDHEN and CDR2 SYDVKM. The CDR3 is 13 residues long. CDR3 bases: TGTGCCAGCAGTTTAGGTCTGAGTCAGCCCCAGCATTTT. It yields the protein CASSLGLSQPQHF.

This clonotype was seen at least ten times. In DNA, the CDR3 is TGCAGCGTTTCGGTATCAGGCCTGAGGGCTTTCTTT. This gives the protein CSVSVSGLRAFF. The chain uses TRBV29-1 and TRBJ1-1, with no clear D. Deletions cut 5 bases from V and 11 bases from J, with 18 bases between. Per germline, CDR1 SQVTM and CDR2 ANQGSEA. The CDR3 consists of 12 residues.

Many counts were recorded for this clonotype. V gene TRBV7-9 combines with J gene TRBJ1-1, with D unclear. The V end was cut by 7 bases, the J end by 1 base, with 7 bases between. CDR1 and CDR2 (germline): SEHNR, FQNEAQ (reference sequence). CDR3 length: 12 amino acids. In DNA, the CDR3 is TGTGCCAGCACTTGGGGGAACACTGAAGCTTTCTTT. It specifies CASTWGNTEAFF.